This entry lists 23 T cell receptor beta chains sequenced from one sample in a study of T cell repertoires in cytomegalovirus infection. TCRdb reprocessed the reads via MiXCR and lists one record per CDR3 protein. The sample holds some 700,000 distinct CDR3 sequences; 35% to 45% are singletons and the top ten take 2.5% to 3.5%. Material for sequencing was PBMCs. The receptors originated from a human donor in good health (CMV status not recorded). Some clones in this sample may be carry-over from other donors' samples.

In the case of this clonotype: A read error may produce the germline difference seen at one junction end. The CDR3 loop is CASIQKEGTGGYYEQYF. DNA for the CDR3: TGCGCCAGCATCCAAAAGGAGGGGACAGGGGGCTACTACGAGCAGTACTTC. The chain carries TRBV4-1 and TRBJ2-7, with 12 bases fitting TRBD1. CDR1 is MGHRA, CDR2 YSYEKL, per germline. The CDR3 runs to 17 residues.

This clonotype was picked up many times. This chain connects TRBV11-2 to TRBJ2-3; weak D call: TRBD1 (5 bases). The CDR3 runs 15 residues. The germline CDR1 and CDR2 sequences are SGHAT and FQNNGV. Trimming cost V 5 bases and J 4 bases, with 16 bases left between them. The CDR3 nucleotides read TGTGCCAGCAGCACCCTCCTTAAGGGGTCAGATACGCAGTATTTT. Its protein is CASSTLLKGSDTQYF.

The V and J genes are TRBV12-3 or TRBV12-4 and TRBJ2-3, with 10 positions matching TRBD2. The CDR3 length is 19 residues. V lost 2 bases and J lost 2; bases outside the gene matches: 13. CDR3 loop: CASSLPSGGPRKHTDTQYF. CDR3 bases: TGTGCCAGCAGTTTACCTAGCGGGGGACCCAGGAAGCACACAGATACGCAGTATTTT.

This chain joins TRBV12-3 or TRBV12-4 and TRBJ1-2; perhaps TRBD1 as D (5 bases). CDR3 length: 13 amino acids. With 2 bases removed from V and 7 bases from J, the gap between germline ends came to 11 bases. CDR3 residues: CASSLFREGGYTF. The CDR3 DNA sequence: TGTGCCAGCAGTTTATTCAGGGAAGGTGGCTACACCTTC.

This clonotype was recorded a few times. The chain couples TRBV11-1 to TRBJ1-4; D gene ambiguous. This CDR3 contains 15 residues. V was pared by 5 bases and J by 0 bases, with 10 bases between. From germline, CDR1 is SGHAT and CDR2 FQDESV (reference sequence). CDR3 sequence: CASSVDGATNEKLFF. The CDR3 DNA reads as TGTGCCAGCAGCGTGGACGGTGCAACTAATGAAAAACTGTTTTTT.

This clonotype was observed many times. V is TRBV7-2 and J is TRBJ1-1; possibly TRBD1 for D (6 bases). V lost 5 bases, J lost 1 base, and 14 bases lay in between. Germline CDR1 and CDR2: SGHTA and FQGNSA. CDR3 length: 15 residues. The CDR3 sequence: CASSPPGQRNTEAFF. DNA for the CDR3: TGTGCCAGCAGCCCCCCGGGACAACGGAACACTGAAGCTTTCTTT.

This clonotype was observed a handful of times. The CDR3 bases are TGTGCCAGCAGCTTCTGGGCACCAGGGGTGACTGAAGCTTTCTTT. The encoded protein is CASSFWAPGVTEAFF. The chain combines TRBV13 with TRBJ1-1, with D possibly TRBD1 on 6 matching bases. Germline CDR1 and CDR2: PRHDT and FYEKMQ (reference sequence). The ends were cut back, 3 bases at V and 5 bases at J, with 16 bases in the middle. This CDR3 comprises 15 residues.

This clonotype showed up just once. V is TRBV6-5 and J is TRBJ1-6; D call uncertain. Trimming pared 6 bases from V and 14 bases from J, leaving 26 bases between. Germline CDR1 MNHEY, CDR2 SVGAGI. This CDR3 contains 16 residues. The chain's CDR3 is CASSETELRLSTALHF. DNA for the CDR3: TGTGCCAGCAGCGAGACGGAGCTTCGGTTGTCGACGGCCCTCCACTTT.

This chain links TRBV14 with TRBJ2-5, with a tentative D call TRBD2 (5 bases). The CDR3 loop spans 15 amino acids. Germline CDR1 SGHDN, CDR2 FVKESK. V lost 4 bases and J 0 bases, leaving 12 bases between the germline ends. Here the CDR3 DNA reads TGTGCCAGCAGCCGAGAACCCGGGAACCAAGAGACCCAGTACTTC. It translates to CASSREPGNQETQYF.

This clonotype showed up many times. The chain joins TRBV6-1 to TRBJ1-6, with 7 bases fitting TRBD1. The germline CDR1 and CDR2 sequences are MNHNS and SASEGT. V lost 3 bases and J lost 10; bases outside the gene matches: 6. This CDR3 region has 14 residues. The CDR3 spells CASSEAAGGSPLHF. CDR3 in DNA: TGTGCCAGCAGTGAGGCGGCAGGGGGATCACCCCTCCACTTT.

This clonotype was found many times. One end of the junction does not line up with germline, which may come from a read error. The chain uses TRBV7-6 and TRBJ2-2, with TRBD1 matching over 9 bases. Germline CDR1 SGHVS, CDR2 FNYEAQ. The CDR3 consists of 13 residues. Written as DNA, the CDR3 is TGTGCTAGCAGCCGACAGGGGGCCGGGGAGCTGTTTTTT. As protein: CASSRQGAGELFF.

In DNA form, the CDR3 reads TGTGCCAGTACCGTGGGAGGAGCAGATACGCAGTATTTT. This gives the protein CASTVGGADTQYF. The chain combines TRBV19 with TRBJ2-3; the D gene is possibly TRBD2 (6 bases). This CDR3 is 13 amino acids long. The germline gives CDR1 LNHDA, CDR2 SQIVND (reference sequence). V lost 7 bases, J lost 4 bases, and 12 bases lay in between.

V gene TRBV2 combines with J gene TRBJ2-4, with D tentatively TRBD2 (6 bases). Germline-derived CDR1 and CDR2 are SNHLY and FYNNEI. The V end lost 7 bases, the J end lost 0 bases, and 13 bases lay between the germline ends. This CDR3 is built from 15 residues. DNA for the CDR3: TGTGCCAGCAAACTAGCAGACGTAGCCAAAAACATTCAGTACTTC. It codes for CASKLADVAKNIQYF.

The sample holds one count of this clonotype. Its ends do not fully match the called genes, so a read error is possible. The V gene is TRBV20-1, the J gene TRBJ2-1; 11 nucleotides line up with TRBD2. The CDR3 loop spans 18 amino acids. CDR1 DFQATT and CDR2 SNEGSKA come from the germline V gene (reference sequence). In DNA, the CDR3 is TGCAGTTCTAGAGGGGGAGGTACTAGCGGGGGAGCATTCCATGAGCAGTTCTTC. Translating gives CSSRGGGTSGGAFHEQFF.

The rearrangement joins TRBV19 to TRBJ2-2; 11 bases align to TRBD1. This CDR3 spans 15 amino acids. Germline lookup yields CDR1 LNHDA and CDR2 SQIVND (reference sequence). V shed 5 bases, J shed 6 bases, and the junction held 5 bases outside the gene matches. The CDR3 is CASSVVGQGAGELFF. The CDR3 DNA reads TGTGCCAGTAGTGTGGTGGGACAGGGGGCCGGGGAGCTGTTTTTT.

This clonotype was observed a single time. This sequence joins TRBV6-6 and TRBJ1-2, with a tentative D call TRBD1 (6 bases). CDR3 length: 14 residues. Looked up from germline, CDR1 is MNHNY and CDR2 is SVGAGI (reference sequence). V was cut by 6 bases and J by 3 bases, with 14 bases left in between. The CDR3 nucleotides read TGTGCCAGCAGGGAGGGGGGTGTGGACTATGGCTACACCTTC. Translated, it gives CASREGGVDYGYTF.

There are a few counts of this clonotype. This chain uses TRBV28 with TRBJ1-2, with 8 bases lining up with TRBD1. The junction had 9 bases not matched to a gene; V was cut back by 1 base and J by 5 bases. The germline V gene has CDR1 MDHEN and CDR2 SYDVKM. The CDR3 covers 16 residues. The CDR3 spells CASSLYPQDRAYGYTF. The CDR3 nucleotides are TGTGCCAGCAGTTTATATCCGCAGGACAGGGCTTATGGCTACACCTTC.

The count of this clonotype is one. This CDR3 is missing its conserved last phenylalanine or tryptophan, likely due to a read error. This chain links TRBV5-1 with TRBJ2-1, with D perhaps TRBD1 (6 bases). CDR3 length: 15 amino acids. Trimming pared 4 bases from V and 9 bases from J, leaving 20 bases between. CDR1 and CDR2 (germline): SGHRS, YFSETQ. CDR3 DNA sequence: TGCGCCAGCAGCCCGAGGGCAGGGGATTTGAGTGAGCAGTTCTTA. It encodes CASSPRAGDLSEQFL.

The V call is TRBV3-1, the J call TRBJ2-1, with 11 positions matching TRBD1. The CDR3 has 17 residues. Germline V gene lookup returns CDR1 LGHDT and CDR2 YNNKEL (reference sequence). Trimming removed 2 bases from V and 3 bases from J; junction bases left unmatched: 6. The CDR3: CASSQSRGTGGYNEQFF. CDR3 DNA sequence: TGTGCCAGCAGCCAAAGCCGGGGGACAGGGGGCTACAATGAGCAGTTCTTC.

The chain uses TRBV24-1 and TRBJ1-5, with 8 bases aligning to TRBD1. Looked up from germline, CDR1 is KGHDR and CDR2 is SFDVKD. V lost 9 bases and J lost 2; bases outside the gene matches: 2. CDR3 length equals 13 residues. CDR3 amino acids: CATGGQGNQPQHF. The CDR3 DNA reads TGTGCCACCGGGGGACAGGGCAATCAGCCCCAGCATTTT.

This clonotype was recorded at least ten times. The CDR3, as DNA: TGTGCCAGCAGCTTGCTCGGGGCGATCTACGAGCAGTACTTC. Protein product: CASSLLGAIYEQYF. This chain links TRBV5-6 with TRBJ2-7; D may match TRBD1 or TRBD2 (5 bases each). This CDR3 contains 14 residues. The germline CDR1 and CDR2 sequences are SGHDT and YYEEEE. V lost 1 base to trimming and J lost 3 bases, with 11 bases between them.

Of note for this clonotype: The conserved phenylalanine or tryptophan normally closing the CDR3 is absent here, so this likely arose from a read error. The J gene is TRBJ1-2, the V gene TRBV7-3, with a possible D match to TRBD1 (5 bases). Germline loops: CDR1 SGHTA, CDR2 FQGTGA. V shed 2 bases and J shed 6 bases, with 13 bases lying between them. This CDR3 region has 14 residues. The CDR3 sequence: CASSLGPREDGYTL. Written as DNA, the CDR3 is TGTGCCAGCAGCTTAGGTCCCAGGGAAGATGGCTACACCTTA.

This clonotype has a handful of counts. CDR3 amino acids: CASSEDRGRGEQYF. In DNA, the CDR3 is TGTGCCAGCAGCGAGGACAGGGGGCGAGGGGAGCAGTACTTC. The chain uses TRBV7-2 and TRBJ2-7, with 11 bases identical to TRBD1. J was trimmed by 7 bases and V by 5 bases; bases with no gene match: 7. This CDR3 has 14 residues. Looked up from germline, CDR1 is SGHTA and CDR2 is FQGNSA. Supplemented by reference TRBV7-2 and TRBJ2-7, the full variable domain reads GAGVSQSPSNKVTEKGKDVELRCDPISGHTALYWYRQSLGQGLEFLIYFQGNSAPDKSGLPSDRFSAERTGGSVSTLTIQRTQQEDSAVYLCASSEDRGRGEQYFGPGTRLTVT.